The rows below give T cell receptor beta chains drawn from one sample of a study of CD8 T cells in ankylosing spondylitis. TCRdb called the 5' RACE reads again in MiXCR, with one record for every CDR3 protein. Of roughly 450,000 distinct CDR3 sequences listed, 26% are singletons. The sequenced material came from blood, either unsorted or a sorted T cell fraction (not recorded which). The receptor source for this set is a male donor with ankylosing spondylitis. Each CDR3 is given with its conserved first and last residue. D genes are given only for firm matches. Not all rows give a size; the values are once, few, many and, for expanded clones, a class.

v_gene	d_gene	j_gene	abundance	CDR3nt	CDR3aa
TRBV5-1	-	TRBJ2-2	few	TGCGCCAGCAGCTTGGATGTGGCCGGGGAGCTGTTTTTT	CASSLDVAGELFF
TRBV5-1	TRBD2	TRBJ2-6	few	TGCGCCAGCAGCTTGGTAAGCGGGAGCCAACCCCTCTCTGGGGCCAACGTCCTGACTTTC	CASSLVSGSQPLSGANVLTF
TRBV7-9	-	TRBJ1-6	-	TGTGCCAGCAGCCTGACAGCGGAAAATTCACCCCTCCACTTT	CASSLTAENSPLHF
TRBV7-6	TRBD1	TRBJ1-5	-	TGTGCCAGCAGCTTAGCCCCAGGGGGCGGCAATCAGCCCCAGCATTTT	CASSLAPGGGNQPQHF
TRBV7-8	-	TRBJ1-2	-	TGTGCCAGCAGCTTAAAACCAACCTATGGCTACACCTTC	CASSLKPTYGYTF
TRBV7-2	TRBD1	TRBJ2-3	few	TGTGCCAGCAGCTTAGCCCAGGGGGCAACCGATACGCAGTATTTT	CASSLAQGATDTQYF
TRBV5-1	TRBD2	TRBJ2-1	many	TGCGCCAGCAGCCTAGGACTAGCGGATTACAATGAGCAGTTCTTC	CASSLGLADYNEQFF
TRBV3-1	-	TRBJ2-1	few	TGTGCCAGCAGCCAAGTTCGGGCTAGCTCCTACAATGAGCAGTTCTTC	CASSQVRASSYNEQFF
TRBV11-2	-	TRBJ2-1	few	TGTGCCAGCAACAACTTAATGAATGAGCAGTTCTTC	CASNNLMNEQFF
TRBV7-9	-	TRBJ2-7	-	TGTGCCAGCAGAACGGACAGTTCCTACGAGCAGTACTTC	CASRTDSSYEQYF
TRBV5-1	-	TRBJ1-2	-	TGCGCCAGCAGCCCCGAAGCAGGGAAGGCTAACTATGGCTACACCTTC	CASSPEAGKANYGYTF
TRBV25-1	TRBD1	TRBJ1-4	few	TGTGCCAGCAGTGATCCGGGACAGGGCCATGAAAAACTGTTTTTT	CASSDPGQGHEKLFF
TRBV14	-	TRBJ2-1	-	TGTGCCAGCAGCCGAGAAATACCAGGGGGAGGGCAGTTCTTC	CASSREIPGGGQFF
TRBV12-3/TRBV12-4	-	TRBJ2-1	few	TGTGCCACCAGCAGTTACCAGGGCAATGAGCAGTTCTTC	CATSSYQGNEQFF
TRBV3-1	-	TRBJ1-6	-	TGTGCCAGCAGCCCGGGTCATAATTCACCCCTCCACTTT	CASSPGHNSPLHF
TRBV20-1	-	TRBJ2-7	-	TGCAGTGCTAGACAGGGAGACGAGCAGTACTTC	CSARQGDEQYF
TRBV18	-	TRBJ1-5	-	TGTGCCAGCTCACCCAGGGGCTCGAACAATCAGCCCCAGCATTTT	CASSPRGSNNQPQHF
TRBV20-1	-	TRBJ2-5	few	TGCAGTGCTAGAGAACCAGAAGGGTTGGGGGAGACCCAGTACTTC	CSAREPEGLGETQYF
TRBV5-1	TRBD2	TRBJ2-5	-	TGCGCCAGCAGCGCCCTAGCGGGAATTCAAGAGACCCAGTACTTC	CASSALAGIQETQYF
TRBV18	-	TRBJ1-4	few	TGTGCCAGCTCACCCCGGGCACATCAGGGGAATGAAAAACTGTTTTTT	CASSPRAHQGNEKLFF
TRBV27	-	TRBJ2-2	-	TGTGCCAGCCAAGTTATCTGGAACACCGGGGAGCTGTTTTTT	CASQVIWNTGELFF
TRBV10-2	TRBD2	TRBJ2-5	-	TGCGCCAGCAAACCCGGGGCTAGCGGGGCCCAGTACTTC	CASKPGASGAQYF
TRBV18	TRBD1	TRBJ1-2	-	TGTGCCAGCTCAGCAACTCCGGGACAGGGGGGGTATGGCTACACCTTC	CASSATPGQGGYGYTF
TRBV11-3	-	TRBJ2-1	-	TGTGCCAGCAGCTTAGGACGCCCAGGGAATGAGCAGTTCTTC	CASSLGRPGNEQFF
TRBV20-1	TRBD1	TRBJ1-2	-	TGCAGTGCTAGAGCCCGTGGACAGGGCGGCGGCTACACCTTC	CSARARGQGGGYTF
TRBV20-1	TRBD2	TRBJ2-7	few	TGCAGTGCTAGAGTTAGCGGGAGGGCCCACGAGCAGTACTTC	CSARVSGRAHEQYF
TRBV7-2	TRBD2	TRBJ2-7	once	TGTGCCAGCAGCTTAGAGATAGCGGGTGGCTCCTACGAGCAGTACTTC	CASSLEIAGGSYEQYF
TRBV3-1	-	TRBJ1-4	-	TGTGCCAGCAGCCAACTCTCCGGGAAAGAAAAACTGTTTTTT	CASSQLSGKEKLFF
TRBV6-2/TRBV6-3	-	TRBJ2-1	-	TGTGCCAGCAGTTACCCATGGAGGGCCGGGGACAATGAGCAGTTCTTC	CASSYPWRAGDNEQFF
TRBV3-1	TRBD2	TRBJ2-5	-	TGTGCCAGCAGCCCCATCCCGACTAGCGGGATTGAGACCCAGTACTTC	CASSPIPTSGIETQYF
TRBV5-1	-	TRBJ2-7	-	TGCGCCAGCAGCTTCGAACGAAGGGACGAGCAGTACTTC	CASSFERRDEQYF
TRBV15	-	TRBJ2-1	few	TGTGCCACCAGCAGAGGGGGAGAAATCCACAATGAGCAGTTCTTC	CATSRGGEIHNEQFF
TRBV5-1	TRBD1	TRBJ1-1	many	TGCGCCAGCAGCTATGGACAGGGGGCGCTTATCACTGAAGCTTTCTTT	CASSYGQGALITEAFF
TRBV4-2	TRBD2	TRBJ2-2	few	TGTGCCAGCAGCCAAGAGGGGACTAGCGGGAACACCGGGGAGCTGTTTTTT	CASSQEGTSGNTGELFF
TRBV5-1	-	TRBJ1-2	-	TGCGCCAGCAGCTTAGGCAATACTAACTATGGCTACACCTTC	CASSLGNTNYGYTF
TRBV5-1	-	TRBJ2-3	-	TGCGCCAGCAACGTTTCTCCGGGGCAAGATACGCAGTATTTT	CASNVSPGQDTQYF
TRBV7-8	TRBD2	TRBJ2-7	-	TGTGCCAGCAGCTTAGGTGCCCTAAGCACGGGACTAGCGGACCGGGAGGGGCAGTACTTC	CASSLGALSTGLADREGQYF
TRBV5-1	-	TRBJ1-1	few	TGCGCCAGCAGCGATTGGGGAGGGACCACTGAAGCTTTCTTT	CASSDWGGTTEAFF
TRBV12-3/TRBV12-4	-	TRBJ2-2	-	TGTGCCAGCAAAAGGGGGGGTAACACCGGGGAGCTGTTTTTT	CASKRGGNTGELFF
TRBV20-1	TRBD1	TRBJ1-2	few	TGCAGTGCTAGAGAAGGGACAGTCGATGGCTACACCTTC	CSAREGTVDGYTF
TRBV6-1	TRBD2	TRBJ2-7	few	TGTGCCAGCGAGAGTGAGCGGGATTCCTACGAGCAGTACTTC	CASESERDSYEQYF
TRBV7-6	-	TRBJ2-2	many	TGTGCCAGCAGCCCCTCTCACGGGGAGCTGTTTTTT	CASSPSHGELFF
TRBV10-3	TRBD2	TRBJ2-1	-	TGTGCCATCAGTGAGTCGGTAGCGGGAGAGGATGAGCAGTTCTTC	CAISESVAGEDEQFF
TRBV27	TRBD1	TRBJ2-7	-	TGTGCCAGCAGCCCCAGGGGACAGCCCTACGAGCAGTACTTC	CASSPRGQPYEQYF
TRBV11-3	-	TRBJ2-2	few	TGTGCCAGCAGCCCCCGGATAACCGGGTCCGGGGAGCTGTTTTTT	CASSPRITGSGELFF